This is a list of T cell receptor beta chains from one sample in a study of identical twins. Using its own MiXCR run on the 5' RACE reads, TCRdb lists one record per CDR3 protein. The sample holds a few hundred thousand distinct CDR3 sequences; more than 9% are singletons and the top ten take approximately 3%. These data also featured in a second study, about yellow fever vaccine responses in identical twins.

Sequenced sample: PBMCs. The origin of the receptors is a woman between 18 and 30 years old in good health. The CDR3 runs from the conserved cysteine through the conserved F or W. D genes are given only for firm matches. Rows may omit the clone size; those that give it use once, few, many or a size class.

d_gene	v_gene	j_gene	abundance	CDR3aa	CDR3nt
NA	TRBV7-2	TRBJ2-3	few	CASRATFTDTQYF	TGTGCCAGCAGGGCTACGTTCACAGATACGCAGTATTTT
NA	TRBV2	TRBJ2-1	many	CASREGGEQFF	TGTGCCAGCAGGGAAGGAGGTGAGCAGTTCTTC
NA	TRBV29-1	TRBJ2-2	NA	CSVKWQQNTGELFF	TGCAGCGTTAAGTGGCAACAGAACACCGGGGAGCTGTTTTTT
TRBD1	TRBV18	TRBJ2-7	NA	CASAGQGTYEQYF	TGTGCCAGCGCTGGACAGGGGACCTACGAGCAGTACTTC
TRBD1	TRBV4-1	TRBJ1-4	few	CASSHSGGVGDEKLFF	TGCGCCAGCAGCCATTCAGGGGGCGTTGGGGATGAAAAACTGTTTTTT
NA	TRBV20-1	TRBJ2-5	many	CSAWGIQETQYF	TGCAGTGCTTGGGGGATACAAGAGACCCAGTACTTC
NA	TRBV4-2	TRBJ2-7	many	CASSQDAGDLSYEQYF	TGTGCCAGCAGCCAAGATGCCGGAGATTTGAGCTACGAGCAGTACTTC
TRBD2	TRBV5-5	TRBJ2-1	few	CASSLEVAGVMFF	TGTGCCAGCAGCCTGGAGGTAGCGGGAGTGATGTTCTTC
NA	TRBV6-2/TRBV6-3	TRBJ1-5	NA	CASSIGILNQPQHF	TGTGCCAGCAGTATCGGGATACTTAATCAGCCCCAGCATTTT
TRBD2	TRBV20-1	TRBJ2-3	few	CCARGVTSGRDTQYF	TGCTGTGCTAGAGGTGTGACTAGCGGGAGGGATACGCAGTATTTT
NA	TRBV7-3	TRBJ2-7	NA	CASSAIGAEQYF	TGTGCCAGCAGCGCGATAGGGGCCGAGCAGTACTTC
TRBD2	TRBV2	TRBJ2-7	NA	CASDERGGTHEQYF	TGTGCCAGTGACGAGCGGGGGGGTACTCACGAGCAGTACTTC
TRBD2	TRBV6-4	TRBJ2-3	few	CASSDSGTSRSTDTQYF	TGTGCCAGCAGTGACTCGGGGACTAGCCGAAGCACAGATACGCAGTATTTT
NA	TRBV7-9	TRBJ2-1	few	CASSRNWGGHNEQFF	TGTGCCAGCAGCCGTAACTGGGGGGGGCATAATGAGCAGTTCTTC
NA	TRBV25-1	TRBJ2-5	NA	CASRGPLLGRVLPETQYF	TGTGCCAGCAGGGGACCCCTCCTGGGCAGGGTCCTCCCAGAGACCCAGTACTTC
TRBD1	TRBV20-1	TRBJ2-7	NA	CSAKRTGVRYEQYF	TGCAGTGCAAAAAGGACAGGGGTTCGCTACGAGCAGTACTTC
NA	TRBV10-3	TRBJ1-5	many	CAISESASGEPQHF	TGTGCCATCAGTGAGTCGGCGTCCGGGGAGCCCCAGCATTTT
NA	TRBV7-8	TRBJ2-7	few	CASSFPGRRYEQYF	TGTGCCAGCAGCTTTCCGGGACGCCGCTACGAGCAGTACTTC
NA	TRBV5-1	TRBJ2-1	many	CASRIVGGPNNEQFF	TGCGCCAGCCGTATAGTAGGAGGGCCTAACAATGAGCAGTTCTTC
TRBD2	TRBV6-5	TRBJ2-1	few	CASSRKAGGLVDEQFF	TGTGCCAGCAGCCGAAAAGCGGGAGGGTTGGTGGATGAGCAGTTCTTC
TRBD2	TRBV4-3	TRBJ2-1	few	CASSQTGLAGGGDEQFF	TGCGCCAGCAGCCAAACGGGACTAGCGGGAGGGGGCGATGAGCAGTTCTTC
NA	TRBV20-1	TRBJ2-5	few	CSARDAAQTQYF	TGCAGTGCTAGAGATGCGGCCCAGACCCAGTACTTC
NA	TRBV12-3/TRBV12-4	TRBJ1-3	many	CASSLGIGGNTIYF	TGTGCCAGCAGTTTAGGCATTGGAGGAAACACCATATATTTT
NA	TRBV7-6	TRBJ2-7	few	CASSHDRSSYEQYF	TGTGCCAGCAGCCATGACCGAAGCTCCTACGAGCAGTACTTC
NA	TRBV6-5	TRBJ2-5	NA	CASSYSTQNRLQETQYF	TGTGCCAGCAGTTACTCGACCCAAAACAGACTACAAGAGACCCAGTACTTC
NA	TRBV27	TRBJ1-6	many	CASRTGLNSPLHF	TGTGCCAGCAGGACAGGACTTAATTCACCCCTCCACTTT
NA	TRBV7-2	TRBJ1-1	few	CASSLGWVNTEAFF	TGTGCCAGCAGCTTAGGATGGGTGAACACTGAAGCTTTCTTT
TRBD2	TRBV18	TRBJ2-7	few	CASSPSLAGTAYEQYF	TGTGCCAGCTCACCAAGTCTAGCGGGAACCGCCTACGAGCAGTACTTC
TRBD1	TRBV20-1	TRBJ1-1	few	CSALQGRMNTEAFF	TGCAGTGCTTTACAGGGGAGGATGAACACTGAAGCTTTCTTT
TRBD2	TRBV20-1	TRBJ2-7	NA	CSARASILAGGLYEQYF	TGCAGTGCTAGAGCTTCAATCCTAGCGGGAGGATTATACGAGCAGTACTTC
NA	TRBV7-2	TRBJ2-5	few	CASSLTRTVQETQYF	TGTGCCAGCAGCCTCACCCGGACAGTCCAAGAGACCCAGTACTTC
TRBD1	TRBV12-3/TRBV12-4	TRBJ1-2	many	CASSLAPPGGDGYTF	TGTGCCAGCAGTTTAGCCCCCCCAGGGGGCGATGGCTACACCTTC
NA	TRBV19	TRBJ2-1	once	CASSAHGGTRENEQFF	TGTGCCAGTAGTGCTCATGGGGGCACTAGGGAGAATGAGCAGTTCTTC
TRBD1	TRBV9	TRBJ2-5	many	CASSPGQGRFETQYF	TGTGCCAGCAGCCCCGGACAGGGGAGGTTCGAGACCCAGTACTTC
NA	TRBV18	TRBJ2-1	many	CASSPRQGYNEQFF	TGTGCCAGCTCACCACGGCAGGGCTACAATGAGCAGTTCTTC
NA	TRBV5-1	TRBJ2-1	NA	CASSIGKNEQFF	TGCGCCAGCAGCATAGGGAAGAATGAGCAGTTCTTC
NA	TRBV12-3/TRBV12-4	TRBJ1-1	NA	CASSFDRFSTEAFF	TGTGCCAGCAGTTTTGACCGGTTCAGCACTGAAGCTTTCTTT
NA	TRBV19	TRBJ2-3	NA	CASKQGVGTDTQYF	TGTGCCAGTAAACAGGGAGTGGGCACAGATACGCAGTATTTT
NA	TRBV3-1	TRBJ2-5	many	CASSQLGGQETQYF	TGTGCCAGCAGCCAGTTGGGGGGGCAGGAGACCCAGTACTTC
TRBD1	TRBV19	TRBJ2-7	many	CASSRRQGYYEQYF	TGTGCCAGTAGTAGGAGACAGGGGTACTACGAGCAGTACTTC
NA	TRBV15	TRBJ1-1	many	CATSRDFRGSNTEAFF	TGTGCCACCAGCAGAGATTTCAGGGGTTCCAACACTGAAGCTTTCTTT
NA	TRBV12-3/TRBV12-4	TRBJ2-1	many	CASAWGDTYNEQFF	TGTGCCAGCGCATGGGGGGATACCTACAATGAGCAGTTCTTC
TRBD2	TRBV4-2	TRBJ2-1	NA	CASSQRSPFSGGTHNEQFF	TGTGCCAGCAGCCAACGATCCCCTTTTAGCGGGGGGACCCACAATGAGCAGTTCTTC
NA	TRBV6-2/TRBV6-3	TRBJ2-2	few	CASSTFDSTGELFF	TGTGCCAGCAGCACCTTCGACAGCACCGGGGAGCTGTTTTTT
NA	TRBV7-9	TRBJ2-5	few	CASSSPPTQYF	TGTGCCAGCAGCTCACCTCCTACCCAGTACTTC
TRBD1	TRBV6-5	TRBJ1-2	NA	CASSYSIGQGVGGYTF	TGTGCCAGCAGTTACTCGATCGGACAGGGTGTGGGTGGCTACACCTTC
NA	TRBV18	TRBJ1-4	NA	CVSSPSGTANEKLFF	TGTGTCAGCTCACCTTCCGGGACGGCGAATGAAAAACTGTTTTTT
TRBD1	TRBV7-2	TRBJ1-2	few	CASSPHRGDGYTF	TGTGCCAGCAGCCCCCACAGGGGGGATGGCTACACCTTC
NA	TRBV25-1	TRBJ2-6	many	CASSEWALGANVLTF	TGTGCCAGCAGTGAATGGGCTCTTGGGGCCAACGTCCTGACTTTC
TRBD2	TRBV27	TRBJ2-2	NA	CASRLGGGNTGELFF	TGTGCCAGCAGACTTGGGGGGGGGAACACCGGGGAGCTGTTTTTT
NA	TRBV11-2	TRBJ2-5	few	CASSFGLRETQYF	TGTGCCAGCAGCTTTGGCCTCCGAGAGACCCAGTACTTC
TRBD1	TRBV18	TRBJ2-1	NA	CASSPPGTGGYNEQFF	TGTGCCAGCTCACCACCGGGTACAGGGGGGTACAATGAGCAGTTCTTC